This TCR beta chain was captured by sequencing in a study of identical twins. V lost 4 bases, J lost 1 base, and 10 bases lay in between. This CDR3 region has 14 residues. Germline CDR1 is SGHDN and CDR2 is FVKESK. TCRdb recomputed calls from the 5' RACE reads with MiXCR, one row per CDR3 protein. The data hold 540,000 or so distinct CDR3 sequences, with 20% to 25% observed a single time. This same sample was also part of a study on yellow fever vaccine responses in identical twins.

The sequence was collected from a woman under 30 in good health. The chain employs TRBV14 and TRBJ2-5; the D is unclear. Sequencing was performed on CD4+ T cells sorted from blood. CDR3 amino acids: CASSPWTSQETQYF. As DNA, the CDR3 is TGTGCCAGCAGCCCTTGGACCAGCCAAGAGACCCAGTACTTC.